These 22 T cell receptor beta chains came from one sample sequenced in a study of blood T cell repertoires in COVID-19. Only in-frame clones appear in the TCRdb table, and some are missing; sequencing was by immunoSEQ multiplex PCR. The sample contains about 500,000 clones, about 88% of which appear only once. The source material was peripheral blood. The receptors come from a man between 18 and 35 years old with COVID-19, enrolled during active disease.

This clone was recorded once. The CDR3 sequence: CASSQDRARDTQYF. In DNA form, the CDR3 reads TGTGCCAGCAGTCAGGACAGGGCGAGAGATACGCAGTATTTT. The chain uses TRBV27 and TRBJ2-3; 8 bases are a match to TRBD1. The CDR3 spans 14 residues. Germline V gene lookup returns CDR1 MNHEY and CDR2 SMNVEV (reference sequence). V lost 5 bases and J lost 5; bases outside the gene matches: 6.

V is TRBV29-1 and J is TRBJ2-3, with D maybe TRBD2 (6 bases). The germline V gene has CDR1 SQVTM and CDR2 ANQGSEA. Trimming took off 5 bases at V and 3 bases at J, with 12 bases between the two ends. There are 13 residues in the CDR3. CDR3 residues: CSVLGRGTDTQYF. In DNA, the CDR3 is TGCAGCGTTCTGGGGCGGGGAACAGATACGCAGTATTTT.

A single count supports this clone. V is TRBV15 and J is TRBJ2-7; 7 bases align to TRBD2. J was trimmed by 2 bases and V by 0 bases; bases with no gene match: 4. Germline V CDR1 and CDR2: LNHNV, YYDKDF (reference sequence). CDR3 length: 15 amino acids. The CDR3 reads CATSRELAVAYEQYF. The CDR3 DNA follows: TGTGCCACCAGCAGAGAGCTAGCGGTGGCCTACGAGCAGTACTTC.

The chain combines TRBV6-4 with TRBJ2-1, with 8 bases identical to TRBD2. Germline CDR1 MRHNA, CDR2 SNTAGT. V lost 5 bases and J lost 9; bases outside the gene matches: 15. This CDR3 has 16 amino acids. As DNA, the CDR3 is TGTGCCAGCAGTACCCCCCCGGGGGGGGATGAGCTTGAGCAGTTCTTC. This translates into CASSTPPGGDELEQFF.

This clone has only one observation. The rearrangement uses TRBV7-3 and TRBJ1-1, with D maybe TRBD1 (6 bases). Trimming removed 1 base from V and 1 base from J, with 10 bases in between. Per germline, CDR1 SGHTA and CDR2 FQGTGA. This CDR3 is 15 amino acids long. In DNA, the CDR3 is TGTGCCAGCAGCTTAATGGGGGGGCGGAACACTGAAGCTTTCTTT. Its protein product is CASSLMGGRNTEAFF.

The rearrangement uses TRBV19 and TRBJ2-3, with D possibly matching TRBD2 (5 bases). V gave up 2 bases and J gave up 6 bases, with 15 bases separating them. The CDR3 contains 15 residues. CDR1 is LNHDA and CDR2 is SQIVND in the germline V gene (reference sequence). The CDR3, as DNA: TGTGCCAGTAGTATACAAAGGGCAACGGGGGATACGCAGTATTTT. Amino acids: CASSIQRATGDTQYF.

The chain recombines TRBV6-6 with TRBJ2-7; 13 positions agree with TRBD2. The germline V gene encodes CDR1 MNHNY and CDR2 SVGAGI (reference sequence). J lost 0 bases, V lost 5 bases, and 7 bases had no gene match. The CDR3 covers 17 residues. The CDR3 reads CASSRLAGGVSSYEQYF. DNA of the CDR3: TGTGCCAGCAGTCGACTAGCGGGGGGCGTGAGCTCCTACGAGCAGTACTTC.

The chain combines TRBV24-1 with TRBJ2-5; a possible D gene is TRBD1 (6 bases). This CDR3 is built from 15 residues. The germline CDR1 and CDR2 sequences are KGHDR and SFDVKD. The V end lost 4 bases, the J end lost 5 bases, and 16 bases lay between the germline ends. In nucleotides, the CDR3 is TGTGCCACCAGTGAACCACAGGGCCTTGGGGAGACCCAGTACTTC. Translation: CATSEPQGLGETQYF.

V gene TRBV5-5 combines with J gene TRBJ2-1; D not certain. V shed 4 bases and J shed 10 bases, with 12 bases lying between them. CDR3 length: 12 amino acids. Germline V gene sequence: CDR1 SGHKS, CDR2 YYEKEE (reference sequence). The CDR3 protein is CASSPGSWEQFF. The CDR3 region has the DNA TGTGCCAGCAGCCCCGGGTCATGGGAGCAGTTCTTC.

This clone was observed a handful of times. The chain employs TRBV2 and TRBJ2-7, with 7 bases matching TRBD1. V was clipped by 7 bases and J by 2 bases; unmatched bases: 5. The CDR3 extends over 13 amino acids. CDR1 and CDR2 from the germline V gene are SNHLY and FYNNEI. The CDR3 DNA follows: TGTGCCAGCAACGCAGGGGGTCCCTACGAGCAGTACTTC. Its translation: CASNAGGPYEQYF. The entire variable domain, with the rest obtained from reference TRBV2 and TRBJ2-7, is as follows: EPEVTQTPSHQVTQMGQEVILRCVPISNHLYFYWYRQILGQKVEFLVSFYNNEISEKSEIFDDQFSVERPDGSNFTLKIRSTKLEDSAMYFCASNAGGPYEQYFGPGTRLTVT.

The rearrangement uses TRBV6-5 and TRBJ2-7; TRBD1 matches 10 bases. Germline values: CDR1 MNHEY, CDR2 SVGAGI. Germline trimming cut 6 bases from V and 4 bases from J; bases unmatched to any gene: 9. The CDR3 has 15 residues. In DNA form, the CDR3 reads TGTGCCAGCAGCCCGCTTGGGACAGGGGTATACGAGCAGTACTTC. It specifies CASSPLGTGVYEQYF.

The chain couples TRBV6-5 to TRBJ2-7, with D possibly being TRBD1 (6 bases). V lost 4 bases and J lost 0, with 13 bases in between. The CDR3 is 15 residues long. Germline loops: CDR1 MNHEY, CDR2 SVGAGI. CDR3 coding DNA: TGTGCCAGCAGTTTAGGACAGTACACCTCCTACGAGCAGTACTTC. It codes for CASSLGQYTSYEQYF.

This chain joins TRBV2 and TRBJ2-5; 8 bases fit TRBD2. The CDR3 totals 14 residues. The germline CDR1 and CDR2 sequences are SNHLY and FYNNEI. V trimming: 8 bases; J trimming: 5 bases; junction bases outside the gene matches: 10. The CDR3, as DNA: TGTGCCAGCGAGGCGGCGGGAGGCGAGGAGACCCAGTACTTC. As protein: CASEAAGGEETQYF.

Concerning this clone: Other DNA sequences in this specimen translate into the identical CDR3. The CDR3 region has the DNA TGTGCCAGTAGTATAGGTGGGCGAAGCTCCTACAATGAGCAGTTCTTC. Translation gives CASSIGGRSSYNEQFF. The V call is TRBV19, the J call TRBJ2-1, with D unresolved. The CDR3 extends over 16 amino acids. Germline loops: CDR1 LNHDA, CDR2 SQIVND (reference sequence). V lost 1 base and J 0 bases, leaving 10 bases between the germline ends.

V and J are TRBV28 and TRBJ1-2; 9 nucleotides agree with TRBD1. The CDR3 has 17 residues. CDR1 MDHEN and CDR2 SYDVKM come from the germline V gene. V shed 6 bases, J shed 0 bases, and the junction held 11 bases outside the gene matches. CDR3 nucleotides: TGTGCCAGCAGCCCGGCGGGGACAGGGTCTACTAACTATGGCTACACCTTC. Amino acids: CASSPAGTGSTNYGYTF.

This rearrangement joins TRBV5-1 to TRBJ2-3; 9 bases agree with TRBD2. The CDR3 runs 15 residues. V dropped 3 bases and J dropped 2; count of bases not matched to a gene: 4. Germline assignment: CDR1 SGHRS and CDR2 YFSETQ. CDR3 region: CASSSGLANTDTQYF. CDR3 nucleotides: TGCGCCAGCAGCTCGGGACTAGCAAACACAGATACGCAGTATTTT. The variable domain in full, with the rest retrieved from reference TRBV5-1 and TRBJ2-3, is KAGVTQTPRYLIKTRGQQVTLSCSPISGHRSVSWYQQTPGQGLQFLFEYFSETQRNKGNFPGRFSGRQFSNSRSEMNVSTLELGDSALYLCASSSGLANTDTQYFGPGTRLTVL.

This clone is a singleton in its sample. This chain links TRBV11-2 with TRBJ1-1, with TRBD1 matching 10 bases. Germline loops: CDR1 SGHAT, CDR2 FQNNGV. J gave up 4 bases and V 8 bases, and 10 bases lay outside the gene matches. The CDR3 is 15 amino acids. The CDR3 sequence is CASCRDRGSGTEAFF. The CDR3 coding sequence is TGTGCCAGCTGCCGGGACAGGGGATCGGGCACTGAAGCTTTCTTT.

The V and J genes are TRBV7-9 and TRBJ2-2; 7 positions agree with TRBD1. Losses at the gene ends were 0 bases for V and 7 bases for J; bases not matched to a gene: 11. Germline V gene lookup returns CDR1 SEHNR and CDR2 FQNEAQ (reference sequence). The CDR3 has 17 amino acids. The CDR3 region is CASSLALKTGTSGELFF. Written as DNA, the CDR3 is TGTGCCAGCAGCTTAGCGTTAAAGACAGGGACGAGCGGGGAGCTGTTTTTT. Drawing the rest from reference TRBV7-9 and TRBJ2-2, the complete variable domain is DTGVSQNPRHKITKRGQNVTFRCDPISEHNRLYWYRQTLGQGPEFLTYFQNEAQLEKSRLLSDRFSAERPKGSFSTLEIQRTEQGDSAMYLCASSLALKTGTSGELFFGEGSRLTVL.

With regard to this clone: Other DNA sequences in this specimen translate into the identical CDR3. V usage is TRBV3-1 (or the pseudogene TRBV3-2) and J usage is TRBJ2-5; unclear D gene. Per the germline V gene, CDR1 is LGHDT and CDR2 is YNNKEL (reference sequence). The CDR3 consists of 13 residues. V was trimmed by 2 bases and J by 2 bases, leaving 6 bases between them. CDR3 sequence: CASSQRGQETQYF. The CDR3 nucleotides are TGTGCCAGCAGCCAAAGAGGTCAAGAGACCCAGTACTTC.

The V gene is TRBV18, the J gene TRBJ2-1; 11 bases are a match to TRBD2. Germline CDR1 KGHSH, CDR2 LQKENI. With V trimmed by 2 bases and J by 9 bases, 18 bases remained unmatched. The CDR3 is 19 amino acids. The CDR3 region has the DNA TGTGCCAGCTCACCATCGGTAGCGGGGGGGCCTATTCGGGCGAGTGAGCAGTTCTTC. Translating gives CASSPSVAGGPIRASEQFF.

V and J are TRBV6-5 and TRBJ1-6, with 12 bases matching TRBD1. This CDR3 spans 12 amino acids. Looked up from germline, CDR1 is MNHEY and CDR2 is SVGAGI. Losses at the gene ends were 8 bases for V and 10 bases for J; bases not matched to a gene: 0. The CDR3 nucleotides read TGTGCCAGCGGGACAGGGGGCTCACCCCTCCACTTT. It codes for CASGTGGSPLHF.

This rearrangement joins TRBV11-2 to TRBJ2-5, with 8 bases lining up with TRBD1. Germline CDR1 reads SGHAT; CDR2 reads FQNNGV. J lost 1 base, V lost 5 bases, and 6 bases had no gene match. The CDR3 covers 15 residues. CDR3 loop: CASSHRGQGQETQYF. The CDR3 bases are TGTGCCAGCAGCCACCGAGGACAGGGCCAAGAGACCCAGTACTTC.